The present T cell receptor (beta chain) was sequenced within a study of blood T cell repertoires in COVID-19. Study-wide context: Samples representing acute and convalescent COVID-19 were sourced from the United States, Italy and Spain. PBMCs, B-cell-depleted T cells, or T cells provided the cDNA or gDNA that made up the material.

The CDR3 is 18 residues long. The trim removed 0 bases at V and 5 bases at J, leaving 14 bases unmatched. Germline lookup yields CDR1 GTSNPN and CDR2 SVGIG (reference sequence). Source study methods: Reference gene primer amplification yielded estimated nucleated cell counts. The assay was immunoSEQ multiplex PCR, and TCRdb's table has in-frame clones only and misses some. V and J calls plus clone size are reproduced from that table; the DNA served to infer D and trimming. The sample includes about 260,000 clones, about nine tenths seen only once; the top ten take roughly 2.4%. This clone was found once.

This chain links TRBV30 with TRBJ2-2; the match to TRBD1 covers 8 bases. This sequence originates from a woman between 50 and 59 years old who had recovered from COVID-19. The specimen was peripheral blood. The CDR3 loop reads CAWSVLGWWQGATGELFF. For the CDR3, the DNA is TGTGCCTGGAGTGTACTGGGCTGGTGGCAGGGGGCAACCGGGGAGCTGTTTTTT. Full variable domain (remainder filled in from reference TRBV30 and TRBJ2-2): SQTIHQWPATLVQPVGSPLSLECTVEGTSNPNLYWYRQAAGRGLQLLFYSVGIGQISSEVPQNLSASRPQDRQFILSSKKLLLSDSGFYLCAWSVLGWWQGATGELFFGEGSRLTVL.